One sample yielded the 2 T cell receptor beta chains listed below, sequenced in a study of Ad26.COV2.S vaccination and SARS-CoV-2 variants. The assay was immunoSEQ multiplex PCR, and TCRdb's table has in-frame clones only and misses some. The sample lists about 350,000 clones, about 92% occurring once. Sequencing used peripheral blood, obtained after recovery from COVID-19. These receptors came from a human donor who had recovered from COVID-19.

The V and J genes are TRBV29-1 and TRBJ2-7; 7 bases fit TRBD2. The V gene's germline CDR1 is SQVTM and CDR2 ANQGSEA. V was clipped by 7 bases and J by 5 bases; unmatched bases: 11. CDR3 length: 13 residues. As DNA, the CDR3 is TGCAGCGCTCACGCCGGGGGAGGGAACGAGCAGTACTTC. It yields the protein CSAHAGGGNEQYF.

The gene calls are TRBV4-1 and TRBJ2-1; 8 nucleotides agree with TRBD1. Germline CDR1 reads MGHRA; CDR2 reads YSYEKL. This CDR3 region has 17 residues. J gave up 4 bases and V 4 bases, and 12 bases lay outside the gene matches. This chain's CDR3 is CASSRPPGDRFYNEQFF. The CDR3 DNA sequence: TGCGCCAGCAGCCGACCACCAGGGGACAGGTTTTACAATGAGCAGTTCTTC.